Each of the 15 T cell receptor beta chains below was sequenced from the same sample in a study of molecular identifiers for immune sequencing clone quantification. In TCRdb, the PCR reads were re-called with MiXCR into one record per CDR3 protein. Here the sample spans 300,000 to 400,000 distinct CDR3 sequences, about 21% being singletons. The sample comprised naive CD8+ T cells from blood, with Jurkat cell RNA spiked in. Subset: FACS-sorted CD8+CD4-CCR7+CD45RA+ naive T cells. These receptor sequences come from a human donor in good health. Some libraries in this study had Jurkat cell RNA spiked in.

In this sample, this clonotype turned up many times. This chain's CDR3 is CSVVGRGGVNEQYF. Written as DNA, the CDR3 is TGCAGCGTTGTAGGAAGAGGGGGGGTTAACGAGCAGTACTTC. This chain uses TRBV29-1 with TRBJ2-7; D perhaps matches TRBD2 (7 bases). The CDR3 consists of 14 residues. Germline assignment: CDR1 SQVTM and CDR2 ANQGSEA. Trimming removed 4 bases at V and 5 bases at J, with 18 bases between.

This clonotype turned up a few times. The V call is TRBV5-6, the J call TRBJ1-1; TRBD1 is a possible D gene (6 bases). Trimming took off 3 bases at V and 8 bases at J, with 11 bases between the two ends. From germline, CDR1 is SGHDT and CDR2 YYEEEE. This CDR3 has 12 amino acids. The CDR3 region is CASSYDRYEAFF. The CDR3 coding sequence is TGTGCCAGCAGCTACGACAGGTACGAAGCTTTCTTT.

The DNA for the CDR3 is TGCGCCAGCAGCCAAGATCGAATCAACTCTGGGGCCAACGTCCTGACTTTC. Protein product: CASSQDRINSGANVLTF. The chain joins TRBV4-3 to TRBJ2-6, with unresolved D. V was clipped by 0 bases and J by 0 bases, with 9 bases between them. This CDR3 region has 17 residues. CDR1 and CDR2 (germline): LGHNA, YSLEER.

In its sample, this clonotype was seen a few times. V usage is TRBV7-3 and J usage is TRBJ2-1; TRBD1 agrees at 12 bases. J gave up 5 bases and V 5 bases, and 4 bases lay outside the gene matches. CDR1 SGHTA and CDR2 FQGTGA come from the germline V gene. This CDR3 is built from 15 residues. CDR3 protein: CASSPGQGANNEQFF. The CDR3 coding sequence is TGTGCCAGCAGCCCGGGACAGGGGGCCAACAATGAGCAGTTCTTC.

In regard to this clonotype: A much larger clone is a single base away; this may be a read error. The chain uses TRBV6-5 and TRBJ1-4; a weak D match, TRBD1 (6 bases). The CDR3 length is 16 residues. Trimming took 2 bases from V and 6 from J, leaving 16 bases between them. Germline lookup yields CDR1 MNHEY and CDR2 SVGAGI. This CDR3 is CASSYGGAVSYEKLFF. In DNA, the CDR3 is TGTGCCAGCAGTTACGGGGGCGCAGTGAGTTATGAAAAACTGTTTTTT.

This clonotype was counted between two and nine times. This chain joins TRBV13 and TRBJ1-2; D possibly corresponds to TRBD1 (6 bases). V gave up 5 bases and J gave up 8 bases, with 15 bases separating them. There are 13 residues in the CDR3. Germline values: CDR1 PRHDT, CDR2 FYEKMQ (reference sequence). The CDR3 sequence is CASSPGQLWGYTF. In nucleotides, the CDR3 is TGTGCCAGCAGCCCCGGACAGTTGTGGGGCTACACCTTC.

Ten or more counts support this clonotype. The genes are TRBV5-4 and TRBJ2-2, with D perhaps matching TRBD1 (6 bases). The germline CDR1 and CDR2 sequences are SGHNT and YYREEE (reference sequence). The V end was cut by 2 bases, the J end by 2 bases, with 10 bases between. This CDR3 comprises 15 residues. The CDR3 sequence is CASSFGQRNTGELFF. The CDR3 DNA reads TGTGCCAGCAGCTTCGGACAGAGAAACACCGGGGAGCTGTTTTTT.

As for this clonotype: As the CDR3 is not closed by the conserved phenylalanine or tryptophan, this likely results from a read error. This chain links TRBV7-2 with TRBJ1-1; no firm D call. The CDR3 extends over 13 amino acids. CDR1 is SGHTA, CDR2 FQGNSA, per germline. Deletions cut 5 bases from V and 5 bases from J, with 12 bases between. The CDR3 region is CTSSLLGLTEAFL. The DNA of the CDR3 is TGTACCAGCAGCCTTTTGGGGTTGACTGAAGCTTTCCTT.

This clonotype was seen many times. This sequence joins TRBV11-2 and TRBJ2-3; the D is unclear. Trimming removed 1 base from V and 6 bases from J, with 8 bases in between. CDR3 length: 13 residues. CDR1 and CDR2 (germline): SGHAT, FQNNGV. This CDR3 is CASSLVNSDTQYF. As DNA, the CDR3 is TGTGCCAGCAGCTTAGTTAACTCCGATACGCAGTATTTT.

This clonotype occurred many times. The rearrangement uses TRBV7-2 and TRBJ1-1; TRBD1 agrees at 9 bases. The CDR3 covers 15 residues. Looked up from germline, CDR1 is SGHTA and CDR2 is FQGNSA. Losses at the gene ends were 5 bases for V and 5 bases for J; bases not matched to a gene: 9. CDR3: CASSPTTGGITEAFF. The CDR3 region has the DNA TGTGCCAGCAGCCCGACAACAGGGGGCATAACTGAAGCTTTCTTT.

This clonotype came up many times. The chain carries TRBV29-1 and TRBJ1-1; D ambiguous. CDR1 is SQVTM and CDR2 is ANQGSEA in the germline V gene. Trimming left V 1 base short and J 1 base short, with 7 bases between. There are 13 residues in the CDR3. In nucleotides, the CDR3 is TGCAGCGTTGAAGTCTGGGAGAACACTGAAGCTTTCTTT. Its protein is CSVEVWENTEAFF.

This clonotype was detected many times. The chain joins TRBV19 to TRBJ1-1, with TRBD1 as a possible D gene (6 bases). Germline V gives CDR1 LNHDA, CDR2 SQIVND (reference sequence). V shed 3 bases and J shed 10 bases, with 15 bases lying between them. CDR3 length: 13 residues. CDR3 loop: CASSMSGAIGAFF. The DNA for the CDR3 is TGTGCCAGTAGTATGTCAGGGGCTATCGGAGCTTTCTTT.

This clonotype was observed many times. The J gene is TRBJ2-1, the V gene TRBV20-1; D is uncertain. Trimming removed 0 bases from V and 4 bases from J, with 13 bases in between. This CDR3 comprises 15 residues. In germline, CDR1 is DFQATT, CDR2 SNEGSKA (reference sequence). CDR3 residues: CSARDSGEPYNEQFF. CDR3 coding DNA: TGCAGTGCTAGAGATAGTGGGGAACCATACAATGAGCAGTTCTTC.

This clonotype was picked up a small number of times. This rearrangement joins TRBV11-2 to TRBJ2-1, with a weak D call TRBD2 (6 bases). CDR3 length equals 15 residues. V was pared by 5 bases and J by 3 bases, with 14 bases between. Germline V gene data show CDR1 as SGHAT and CDR2 as FQNNGV. CDR3 sequence (DNA): TGTGCCAGCAGCCCAACTTCGACTAGCTACAATGAGCAGTTCTTC. Translated, it gives CASSPTSTSYNEQFF.

This clonotype was found many times. The chain uses TRBV30 and TRBJ2-1; D is possibly TRBD2 (5 bases). V was cut by 0 bases and J by 7 bases, with 7 bases left in between. There are 12 residues in the CDR3. CDR1 and CDR2 from the germline V gene are GTSNPN and SVGIG (reference sequence). The chain's CDR3 is CAWSVSGNEQFF. The CDR3 DNA sequence: TGTGCCTGGAGTGTTTCGGGGAATGAGCAGTTCTTC.